These 16 T cell receptor beta chains originate from one sample sequenced in a study of blood T cell repertoires in COVID-19. Profiling relied on immunoSEQ multiplex PCR, and the TCRdb table lists in-frame clones only, not all of them. Of some 430,000 clones detected, 80% to 95% appear once; the ten largest clones hold about 0.57%. The sample taken for sequencing was PBMCs or T cells enriched from blood (not recorded which). The receptors derive from a man between 18 and 35 years old who had recovered from COVID-19.

The V call is TRBV28, the J call TRBJ2-1; D remains ambiguous. Trimming took off 5 bases at V and 6 bases at J, with 11 bases between the two ends. Germline V gene sequence: CDR1 MDHEN, CDR2 SYDVKM. The CDR3 contains 13 residues. The CDR3 protein is CASSLPTLNEQFF. CDR3 coding DNA: TGTGCCAGCAGTCTCCCCACTCTCAATGAGCAGTTCTTC.

J is TRBJ2-3 and V is TRBV5-1, with 9 bases fitting TRBD1. The CDR3 consists of 16 residues. V was pared by 0 bases and J by 6 bases, with 8 bases of the junction left unmatched. CDR1 is SGHRS and CDR2 is YFSETQ in the germline V gene. The CDR3 spells CASSLAEGTGYDTQYF. For the CDR3, the DNA is TGCGCCAGCAGCTTGGCCGAAGGGACAGGGTACGATACGCAGTATTTT.

The genes are TRBV5-1 and TRBJ1-2; D is uncertain. The CDR3 runs to 15 residues. V dropped 3 bases and J dropped 2 bases, with 14 bases sitting between them. CDR1 is SGHRS, CDR2 YFSETQ, per germline. CDR3 protein: CASSSATGINYGYTF. The CDR3 region has the DNA TGCGCCAGCAGCTCGGCCACCGGGATAAACTATGGCTACACCTTC.

V is TRBV13 and J is TRBJ2-7; 11 bases are shared with TRBD2. The CDR3 is 17 amino acids. Germline V lookup: CDR1 PRHDT, CDR2 FYEKMQ (reference sequence). The trim removed 4 bases at V and 3 bases at J, leaving 11 bases unmatched. The CDR3, as DNA: TGTGCCAGCAGCTCGATGCCGGGACTAGCGGCCATCTACGAGCAGTACTTC. Protein product: CASSSMPGLAAIYEQYF.

The CDR3 nucleotides read TGTGCCAGCAGCGCCCACGTTGTCGGTCAGGGCCGCCCAGATACGCAGTATTTT. Translating it yields CASSAHVVGQGRPDTQYF. The chain is built from TRBV9 and TRBJ2-3, with a tentative D call TRBD1 (5 bases). The V end lost 3 bases, the J end lost 4 bases, and 24 bases lay between the germline ends. Germline loops: CDR1 SGDLS, CDR2 YYNGEE. The CDR3 totals 18 residues.

The V and J genes are TRBV9 and TRBJ2-1; 12 bases agree with TRBD2. V gave up 3 bases and J gave up 7 bases; unmatched junction bases: 8. In germline, CDR1 is SGDLS, CDR2 YYNGEE. This CDR3 has 16 amino acids. CDR3 nucleotide sequence: TGTGCCAGCAGCGCTCTAGCTAGCGGGAGGGGGAATGAGCAGTTCTTC. Translated, it gives CASSALASGRGNEQFF. The variable domain in full, completed from reference TRBV9 and TRBJ2-1, reads DSGVTQTPKHLITATGQRVTLRCSPRSGDLSVYWYQQSLDQGLQFLIQYYNGEERAKGNILERFSAQQFPDLHSELNLSSLELGDSALYFCASSALASGRGNEQFFGPGTRLTVL.

The chain has TRBV3-1 (or the pseudogene TRBV3-2) and TRBJ1-2; perhaps TRBD1 as D (6 bases). The CDR3 totals 12 residues. Germline V gives CDR1 LGHDT, CDR2 YNNKEL (reference sequence). V was clipped by 8 bases and J by 6 bases, with 13 bases between them. Here the CDR3 DNA reads TGTGCCAGCGGATTAGGGGGTCATGGCTACACCTTC. It encodes CASGLGGHGYTF.

V and J are TRBV12-3 or TRBV12-4 and TRBJ1-6, with D tentatively TRBD1 (5 bases). Trimming took off 5 bases at V and 11 bases at J, with 10 bases between the two ends. The CDR3 runs to 12 residues. CDR3 region: CASSRQSPPLHF. The CDR3 DNA follows: TGTGCCAGCAGTCGACAGAGTCCACCCCTCCACTTT.

This rearrangement joins TRBV29-1 to TRBJ2-1, with 8 bases fitting TRBD2. There are 13 residues in the CDR3. Germline loops: CDR1 SQVTM, CDR2 ANQGSEA. With 5 bases clipped from V and 9 bases from J, the junction kept 9 bases outside the gene matches. The CDR3 DNA sequence: TGCAGCGTTTACAGCGGGAGCGTAGGTGAGCAGTTCTTC. The encoded protein is CSVYSGSVGEQFF.

The CDR3 DNA reads TGTGCCAGCAGCTTAGACATAGACAGGGGCTCGGGCGGCTACACCTTC. Translating it yields CASSLDIDRGSGGYTF. This chain links TRBV7-3 with TRBJ1-2, with 8 nucleotides matching TRBD1. The length of the CDR3 is 16 residues. J lost 8 bases, V lost 2 bases, and 13 bases had no gene match. Germline V lookup: CDR1 SGHTA, CDR2 FQGTGA.

The genes are TRBV28 and TRBJ2-3; 10 bases agree with TRBD1. Germline V gives CDR1 MDHEN, CDR2 SYDVKM. The V gene end was trimmed by 5 bases and the J gene end by 10 bases; junction bases not matched to a gene: 12. The length of the CDR3 is 15 residues. The chain's CDR3 is CASSPPGTGEASQYF. The DNA for the CDR3 is TGTGCCAGCAGTCCCCCCGGGACAGGGGAAGCTTCGCAGTATTTT.

V usage is TRBV3-1 (or the pseudogene TRBV3-2) and J usage is TRBJ2-1, with 13 bases aligning to TRBD2. CDR1 is LGHDT and CDR2 is YNNKEL in the germline V gene (reference sequence). The trim removed 4 bases at V and 8 bases at J, leaving 5 bases unmatched. This CDR3 spans 15 amino acids. CDR3 residues: CASSPQTSGGHEQFF. The CDR3 DNA is TGTGCCAGCAGCCCACAGACTAGCGGGGGGCATGAGCAGTTCTTC.

This clone was observed a single time. V is TRBV5-5 and J is TRBJ2-7; D is unresolved. CDR1 and CDR2 (germline): SGHKS, YYEKEE (reference sequence). Between the trimmed V and J ends, which lost 0 bases and 4 bases, there was a span of 8 bases. The CDR3 spans 13 residues. The CDR3 protein is CASSLVAGYEQYF. In DNA, the CDR3 is TGTGCCAGCAGCTTGGTAGCTGGGTACGAGCAGTACTTC.

The sample holds one count of this clone. J is TRBJ1-1 and V is TRBV11-2; D remains unclear. Germline CDR1 reads SGHAT; CDR2 reads FQNNGV. This CDR3 region has 12 residues. V shed 4 bases and J shed 5 bases, with 8 bases lying between them. The CDR3 nucleotides read TGTGCCAGCAGCTCCTCCTATACTGAAGCTTTCTTT. It translates to CASSSSYTEAFF.

J is TRBJ2-2 and V is TRBV10-3; 8 bases match TRBD2. The junction had 16 bases not matched to a gene; V was cut back by 7 bases and J by 3 bases. Per the germline V gene, CDR1 is ENHRY and CDR2 is SYGVKD. The CDR3 runs 18 residues. CDR3 bases: TGTGCCATCAAGAAAGAGGCGGCGGGGGGCCGGTACACCGGGGAGCTGTTTTTT. This gives the protein CAIKKEAAGGRYTGELFF.

This chain links TRBV6-4 with TRBJ2-1, with 9 nucleotides matching TRBD1. Germline V lookup: CDR1 MRHNA, CDR2 SNTAGT. Trimming took 4 bases from V and 2 from J; bases not matched to a gene: 0. The CDR3 contains 14 residues. DNA for the CDR3: TGTGCCAGCAGTGGACAGGGGGCCTACAATGAGCAGTTCTTC. Its protein product is CASSGQGAYNEQFF.